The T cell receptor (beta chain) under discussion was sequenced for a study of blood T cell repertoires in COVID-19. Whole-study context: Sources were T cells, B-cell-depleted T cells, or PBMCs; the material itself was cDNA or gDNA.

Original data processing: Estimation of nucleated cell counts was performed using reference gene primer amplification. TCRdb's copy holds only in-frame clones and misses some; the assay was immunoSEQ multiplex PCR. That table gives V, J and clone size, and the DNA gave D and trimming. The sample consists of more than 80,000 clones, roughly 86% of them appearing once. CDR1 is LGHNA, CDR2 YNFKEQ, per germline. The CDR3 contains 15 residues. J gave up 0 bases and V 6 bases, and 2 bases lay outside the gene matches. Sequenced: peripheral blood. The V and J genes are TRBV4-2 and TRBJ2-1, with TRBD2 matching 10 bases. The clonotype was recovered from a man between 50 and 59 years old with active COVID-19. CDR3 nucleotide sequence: TGTGCCAGCAGGGAGCGGGGGGGCTCCTACAATGAGCAGTTCTTC. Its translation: CASRERGGSYNEQFF.